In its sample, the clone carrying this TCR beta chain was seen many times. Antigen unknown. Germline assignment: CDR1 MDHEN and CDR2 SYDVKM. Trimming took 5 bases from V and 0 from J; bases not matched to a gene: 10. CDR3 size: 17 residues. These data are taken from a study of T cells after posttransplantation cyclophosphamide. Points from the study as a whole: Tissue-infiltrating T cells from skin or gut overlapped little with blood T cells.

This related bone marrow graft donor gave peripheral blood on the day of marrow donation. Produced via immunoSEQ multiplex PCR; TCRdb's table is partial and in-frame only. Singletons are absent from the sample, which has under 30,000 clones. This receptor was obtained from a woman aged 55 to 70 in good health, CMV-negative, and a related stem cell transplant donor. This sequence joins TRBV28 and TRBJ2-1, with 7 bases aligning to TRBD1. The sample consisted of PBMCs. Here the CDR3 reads CASSVLQGLGSYNEQFF. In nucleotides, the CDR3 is TGTGCCAGCAGTGTCCTACAGGGGCTGGGCTCCTACAATGAGCAGTTCTTC.